These 20 T cell receptor beta chains were all obtained from the same sample, sequenced in a study of response to subunit inactivated influenza vaccine. TCRdb re-derived calls from the RT-PCR reads in MiXCR, one entry per CDR3 protein. The sample comprises 590,000 or so distinct CDR3 sequences, approximately 14% of which are singletons, and 6.5% to 8% rests with the top ten. Sequencing used PBMCs from blood, obtained roughly 2 weeks before vaccination. These TCRs come from a man between 45 and 60 years old who received an inactivated influenza vaccine.

Ten or more counts support this clonotype. The chain recombines TRBV4-3 with TRBJ2-1; a weak D match, TRBD2 (6 bases). Trimming cost V 4 bases and J 2 bases, with 15 bases left between them. CDR3 length: 16 amino acids. From germline, CDR1 is LGHNA and CDR2 YSLEER. The CDR3 coding sequence is TGCGCCAGCAGCCTCGGGGCGGGGCTGGCCTACAATGAGCAGTTCTTC. This encodes CASSLGAGLAYNEQFF.

This clonotype was counted only a few times. V gene TRBV5-5 combines with J gene TRBJ2-5; no reliable D call. The CDR3 spans 15 residues. Germline CDR1 SGHKS, CDR2 YYEKEE (reference sequence). Trimming took off 2 bases at V and 3 bases at J, with 14 bases between the two ends. CDR3 protein: CASSFGPMVEETQYF. CDR3 DNA sequence: TGTGCCAGCAGCTTCGGGCCCATGGTAGAAGAGACCCAGTACTTC. Full variable domain (outside the CDR3, taken from reference TRBV5-5 and TRBJ2-5): DAGVTQSPTHLIKTRGQQVTLRCSPISGHKSVSWYQQVLGQGPQFIFQYYEKEERGRGNFPDRFSARQFPNYSSELNVNALLLGDSALYLCASSFGPMVEETQYFGPGTRLLVL.

This clonotype was found a few times. This rearrangement joins TRBV10-3 to TRBJ1-2; 12 positions match TRBD1. V was clipped by 2 bases and J by 4 bases; unmatched bases: 5. The CDR3 length is 16 residues. Per germline, CDR1 ENHRY and CDR2 SYGVKD. DNA for the CDR3: TGTGCCATCAGTGAGGAGGGGACAGGGGGCGCCTATGGCTACACCTTC. Its protein product is CAISEEGTGGAYGYTF.

This clonotype showed up many times. The CDR3: CASSLSQQETQYF. In DNA, the CDR3 is TGCGCCAGCAGCTTGAGTCAGCAAGAGACCCAGTACTTC. The rearrangement joins TRBV5-1 to TRBJ2-5; D call uncertain. Deletions cut 1 base from V and 2 bases from J, with 6 bases between. The CDR3 loop spans 13 amino acids. The germline V gene encodes CDR1 SGHRS and CDR2 YFSETQ.

This clonotype was detected many times. The chain joins TRBV5-5 to TRBJ2-5, with D unresolved. The CDR3 runs 11 residues. Germline assignment: CDR1 SGHKS and CDR2 YYEKEE (reference sequence). The germline V and J ends were trimmed by 5 bases and 7 bases, with 9 bases remaining between them. In DNA, the CDR3 is TGTGCCAGCAGTCCTGGGGTGACCCAGTACTTC. Encoded protein: CASSPGVTQYF.

The V and J genes are TRBV28 and TRBJ2-1; 8 bases fit TRBD2. Trimming removed 0 bases from V and 5 bases from J; junction bases left unmatched: 6. CDR3 size: 16 residues. In germline, CDR1 is MDHEN, CDR2 SYDVKM. The chain's CDR3 is CASSLWAGGRDNEQFF. CDR3 in DNA: TGTGCCAGCAGTTTATGGGCGGGAGGCCGGGACAATGAGCAGTTCTTC.

This clonotype has ten or more counts. The chain carries TRBV28 and TRBJ2-7; 9 bases are a match to TRBD1. The CDR3 length is 14 residues. Germline loops: CDR1 MDHEN, CDR2 SYDVKM. The junction had 6 bases not matched to a gene; V was cut back by 6 bases and J by 3 bases. CDR3 in amino acids: CASRPTGQGYEQYF. The CDR3 coding sequence is TGTGCCAGCAGACCCACGGGACAGGGCTACGAGCAGTACTTC.

This chain joins TRBV5-1 and TRBJ2-6; a possible D gene is TRBD1 (6 bases). V lost 4 bases and J lost 4, with 15 bases in between. Germline assignment: CDR1 SGHRS and CDR2 YFSETQ. CDR3 length: 16 residues. The CDR3 sequence: CASSKTPGAGANVLTF. Here the CDR3 DNA reads TGCGCCAGCAGCAAGACCCCAGGGGCAGGGGCCAACGTCCTGACTTTC. Full variable domain (outside the CDR3, taken from reference TRBV5-1 and TRBJ2-6): KAGVTQTPRYLIKTRGQQVTLSCSPISGHRSVSWYQQTPGQGLQFLFEYFSETQRNKGNFPGRFSGRQFSNSRSEMNVSTLELGDSALYLCASSKTPGAGANVLTFGAGSRLTVL.

This clonotype was detected only a few times. The CDR3 sequence: CASSAGTGPYGYTF. DNA of the CDR3: TGTGCCAGCAGCGCCGGGACAGGCCCCTATGGCTACACCTTC. V and J are TRBV11-2 and TRBJ1-2, with 8 bases aligning to TRBD1. CDR1 and CDR2 (germline): SGHAT, FQNNGV. The V gene end was trimmed by 5 bases and the J gene end by 4 bases; junction bases not matched to a gene: 6. This CDR3 has 14 amino acids.

In this sample, this clonotype turned up many times. The chain joins TRBV12-3 or TRBV12-4 to TRBJ1-4; 8 nucleotides agree with TRBD1. J gave up 8 bases and V 10 bases, and 12 bases lay outside the gene matches. The CDR3 extends over 14 amino acids. CDR3 bases: TGTGCCACCCGGGGCAGGGGGCAGAAAGAAAAACTGTTTTTT. Protein: CATRGRGQKEKLFF.

This clonotype was picked up a small number of times. This chain uses TRBV11-1 with TRBJ2-5; the match to TRBD1 covers 8 bases. With V trimmed by 2 bases and J by 5 bases, 16 bases remained unmatched. The CDR3 consists of 18 residues. CDR1 and CDR2 (germline): SGHAT, FQDESV (reference sequence). CDR3 nucleotide sequence: TGTGCCAGCAGCTTATCCTCTATCACGACAGGGGATGGGGAGACCCAGTACTTC. This sequence encodes CASSLSSITTGDGETQYF.

This clonotype was picked up a small number of times. This chain uses TRBV10-3 with TRBJ1-1; D is undetermined. This CDR3 comprises 15 residues. The ends were cut back, 0 bases at V and 2 bases at J, with 10 bases in the middle. Germline V lookup: CDR1 ENHRY, CDR2 SYGVKD. In DNA, the CDR3 is TGTGCCATCAGTGAGTCTAAGGGTGGCAACACTGAAGCTTTCTTT. Translated: CAISESKGGNTEAFF.

The V call is TRBV15, the J call TRBJ2-1; TRBD1 might be the D (6 bases). CDR3 length equals 15 residues. Germline loops: CDR1 LNHNV, CDR2 YYDKDF (reference sequence). The V end lost 1 base, the J end lost 7 bases, and 14 bases lay between the germline ends. The chain's CDR3 is CATSRAGTLLNEQFF. The DNA for the CDR3 is TGTGCCACCAGCAGAGCGGGGACACTATTAAATGAGCAGTTCTTC.

The genes are TRBV7-2 and TRBJ1-3; no clear D gene. CDR1 is SGHTA, CDR2 FQGNSA, per germline. CDR3 length: 15 amino acids. V lost 0 bases and J lost 2, with 8 bases in between. This chain's CDR3 is CASSLASSAGNTIYF. As DNA, the CDR3 is TGTGCCAGCAGCTTAGCGTCCTCCGCTGGAAACACCATATATTTT.

The V gene is TRBV7-2, the J gene TRBJ2-3, with D uncertain. CDR1 and CDR2 from the germline V gene are SGHTA and FQGNSA. V was trimmed by 5 bases and J by 2 bases, leaving 11 bases between them. CDR3 length equals 14 residues. The CDR3 DNA sequence: TGTGCCAGCAGCCTACACACCGCCACAGATACGCAGTATTTT. This translates into CASSLHTATDTQYF.

This clonotype has ten or more counts. The chain recombines TRBV7-9 with TRBJ2-7; TRBD1 agrees at 8 bases. CDR1 is SEHNR and CDR2 is FQNEAQ in the germline V gene (reference sequence). V lost 1 base to trimming and J lost 1 base; unmatched junction nucleotides: 9. CDR3 length: 17 residues. The CDR3 DNA reads TGTGCCAGCAGCTTAGGAGGTGTCAGGGGGCTTTCCTACGAGCAGTACTTC. Protein: CASSLGGVRGLSYEQYF.

This clonotype showed up just a few times. The CDR3 nucleotides are TGTGCCAGCAGTTTAGGGGTATCTTATGGCTACACCTTC. Encoded protein: CASSLGVSYGYTF. V gene TRBV12-3 or TRBV12-4 combines with J gene TRBJ1-2, with D uncertain. V lost 1 base, J lost 5 bases, and 8 bases lay in between. This CDR3 contains 13 residues.

This chain uses TRBV4-3 with TRBJ2-3; D perhaps matches TRBD2 (6 bases). V lost 1 base to trimming and J lost 2 bases, with 13 bases between them. Germline V gives CDR1 LGHNA, CDR2 YSLEER. CDR3 length: 16 amino acids. In DNA, the CDR3 is TGCGCCAGCAGCCAAGTGGGCGGGGTTCACACAGATACGCAGTATTTT. It codes for CASSQVGGVHTDTQYF.

The genes are TRBV6-5 and TRBJ1-4; D might be TRBD1 (5 bases). Trimming removed 7 bases at V and 15 bases at J, with 15 bases between. Germline V gene lookup returns CDR1 MNHEY and CDR2 SVGAGI. The CDR3 covers 11 residues. CDR3: CASTFQGAVFF. In nucleotides, the CDR3 is TGTGCCAGCACCTTTCAGGGAGCTGTGTTTTTT.

This clonotype has only a few counts. For the CDR3, the DNA is TGTGCCAGCAGCCCTTCCGGGACAGGTGCTAGCGGGAGTTGGCATGAGCAGTTCTTC. As protein: CASSPSGTGASGSWHEQFF. The chain employs TRBV11-1 and TRBJ2-1; 10 bases agree with TRBD2. Germline assignment: CDR1 SGHAT and CDR2 FQDESV (reference sequence). This CDR3 contains 19 residues. V gave up 5 bases and J gave up 8 bases; unmatched junction bases: 21. The variable domain in full, completed from reference TRBV11-1 and TRBJ2-1, reads EAEVAQSPRYKITEKSQAVAFWCDPISGHATLYWYRQILGQGPELLVQFQDESVVDDSQLPKDRFSAERLKGVDSTLKIQPAELGDSAMYLCASSPSGTGASGSWHEQFFGPGTRLTVL.